The source of this T cell receptor (beta chain) is a study of blood T cells in healthy people across ages. Together with a sample-barcoded 5' primer, a J-beta primer mix was included in a second PCR lasting roughly 6 to 12 cycles. In TCRdb, the 5' RACE reads were re-called with MiXCR into one record per CDR3 protein. The sample records 1.5 million to 2 million distinct CDR3 sequences, about two fifths being singletons. V was clipped by 7 bases and J by 2 bases, with 16 bases between them. This CDR3 is 15 amino acids long. Per germline, CDR1 MNHEY and CDR2 SMNVEV (reference sequence). PBMCs, at least 7 million per sample, were isolated.

The genes are TRBV27 and TRBJ2-3, with a possible D match to TRBD2 (6 bases). The sample taken for sequencing was blood. The source of this sequence is a human donor in good health. In DNA, the CDR3 is TGTGCCAGCATGATGGGACTGTCGGACACAGATACGCAGTATTTT. Its translation: CASMMGLSDTDTQYF.